The rows below give T cell receptor beta chains drawn from one sample of a study of blood T cell repertoires in COVID-19. Sequencing was performed with immunoSEQ multiplex PCR; in TCRdb, only in-frame clones are kept and a portion is missing. The data show about 280,000 clones, with 70% to 90% seen just once and approximately 11% held by the top ten. Sequenced material: peripheral blood. The receptors shown here come from a woman in her 70s with acute or convalescent COVID-19. CDR3s include the opening cysteine and the closing phenylalanine or tryptophan. D genes are given only for firm matches. The size field is filled for only some rows; it gives once, few, many or a size class.

v_gene	j_gene	abundance	len	d_gene	CDR3nt	CDR3aa
TRBV6-5	TRBJ1-4	few	15	TRBD1	TGTGCCAGCACCCTCCTCCAGGGGGCTGAAGAAAAACTGTTTTTT	CASTLLQGAEEKLFF
TRBV19	TRBJ2-6	-	15	-	TGTGCCAGTAGAACAGGGCTGGCTGGGGCCAACGTCCTGACTTTC	CASRTGLAGANVLTF
TRBV5-4	TRBJ1-2	-	14	TRBD1	TGTGCCAGCAGACTCCTGACAGGGAGCTATGGCTACACCTTC	CASRLLTGSYGYTF
TRBV18	TRBJ1-2	-	15	TRBD1	TGTGCCAGCTCACCCACCGGGACAGGGGAGTATGGCTACACCTTC	CASSPTGTGEYGYTF
TRBV6-5	TRBJ2-7	-	15	-	TGTGCCAGCAGCCGCAAATCGGGGGGCCCCTACGAGCAGTACTTC	CASSRKSGGPYEQYF
TRBV6-5	TRBJ1-1	-	15	-	TGTGCCAGCAGAATCGAGAACAGGGCAAATACTGAAGCTTTCTTT	CASRIENRANTEAFF
TRBV30	TRBJ2-7	-	14	TRBD1	TGTGCCTGGAGTGTAGGACAGGGAGGCTACGAGCAGTACTTC	CAWSVGQGGYEQYF
TRBV4-1	TRBJ1-2	-	15	-	TGCGCCAGCAGCCAAGATGACTTCCGAAACTATGGCTACACCTTC	CASSQDDFRNYGYTF
TRBV2	TRBJ1-1	-	13	-	TGTGCCAGCAGTTTTCAAGGAGGGACTGAAGCTTTCTTT	CASSFQGGTEAFF
TRBV5-5	TRBJ2-5	-	13	-	TGTGCCAGCAGCTTGATAGCTCTGGAGACCCAGTACTTC	CASSLIALETQYF
TRBV5-1	TRBJ2-7	-	14	TRBD1	TGCGCCAGCAGCTCGGGACAGGGTAGCAACGAGCAGTACTTC	CASSSGQGSNEQYF
TRBV24-1	TRBJ2-3	-	13	TRBD1	TGTGCCACCAGTGAAGGGACAGTGGATACGCAGTATTTT	CATSEGTVDTQYF
TRBV5-4	TRBJ2-1	once	15	-	TGTGCCAGCAGCTTCAGACAGGTCTCCTACAATGAGCAGTTCTTC	CASSFRQVSYNEQFF
TRBV25-1	TRBJ2-2	-	15	-	TGTGCCAGCAGTGAATCACGCGGGAACACCGGGGAGCTGTTTTTT	CASSESRGNTGELFF
TRBV21-1	TRBJ2-5	-	12	-	TGTGCCAGCAGAGGACAACCAGAGACCCAGTACTTC	CASRGQPETQYF
TRBV6-5	TRBJ2-5	once	14	-	TGTGCCAGCAGCTCCCCAATAGGAGCGGAGACCCAGTACTTC	CASSSPIGAETQYF
TRBV5-1	TRBJ2-1	-	14	-	TGCGCCAGCAGCTTGGTTCTAGCCTACAATGAGCAGTTCTTC	CASSLVLAYNEQFF
TRBV2	TRBJ1-2	-	13	TRBD1	TGTGCCAGCAGTTGGGACAGGGCAGGAGGCTACACCTTC	CASSWDRAGGYTF
TRBV18	TRBJ1-1	few	14	TRBD1	TGTGCCAGCTCACACCAAAGGGGGCGAGTTGAAGCTTTCTTT	CASSHQRGRVEAFF
TRBV29-1	TRBJ1-2	once	14	TRBD1	TGCAGCGCTGAACCGGGACAGGGGGCGTATGGCTACACCTTC	CSAEPGQGAYGYTF
TRBV2	TRBJ1-2	-	13	-	TGTGCCAGCAGTGTTTCGGGGGAAGGAGGCTACACCTTC	CASSVSGEGGYTF
TRBV30	TRBJ1-1	-	13	-	TGTGCCTCCCTGGAGGGAGGCGGCACTGAAGCTTTCTTT	CASLEGGGTEAFF
TRBV28	TRBJ1-2	-	14	-	TGTGCCAGCAGTTTAACAGGGAGAGTCTATGGCTACACCTTC	CASSLTGRVYGYTF
TRBV18	TRBJ2-7	-	14	TRBD1	TGTGCCAGCTCACCACCAGAGGGGGCGAGGGAGCAGTACTTC	CASSPPEGAREQYF
TRBV7-9	TRBJ1-2	-	15	-	TGTGCCAGCAGCCCCCGGGCGGGGGCTAGAAATGGCTACACCTTC	CASSPRAGARNGYTF
TRBV9	TRBJ2-1	-	15	TRBD1	TGTGCCAGCAGCGAACTGGACAGGGTGGGCAATGAGCAGTTCTTC	CASSELDRVGNEQFF
TRBV5-4	TRBJ1-1	-	14	-	TGTGCCAGCAGCTTACAGGGAGCATTCACTGAAGCTTTCTTT	CASSLQGAFTEAFF
TRBV5-1	TRBJ1-2	-	13	-	TGCGCCAGCAGCTTTCAGGGAGGGTATGGCTACACCTTC	CASSFQGGYGYTF
TRBV7-9	TRBJ1-2	-	13	-	TGTGCCAGCAGCTTAGAAACAATCTATGGCTACACCTTC	CASSLETIYGYTF
TRBV11-1	TRBJ2-1	-	15	-	TGTGCCAGCAGCCGGGGGGCCGGTTCCTACAATGAGCAGTTCTTC	CASSRGAGSYNEQFF
TRBV5-1	TRBJ1-1	once	14	-	TGCGCCAGCAGCGTCGTGACGGGGAACACTGAAGCTTTCTTT	CASSVVTGNTEAFF
TRBV18	TRBJ1-2	few	14	TRBD1	TGTGCCAGCTCAACCGGACAGGCTTACTATGGCTACACCTTC	CASSTGQAYYGYTF
TRBV11-3	TRBJ2-2	-	16	TRBD2	TGTGCCAGCAGCTCTACGGGGGGGTCGAACACCGGGGAGCTGTTTTTT	CASSSTGGSNTGELFF
TRBV16	TRBJ1-6	once	12	-	TGTGCCAGCAGCCGTGGCGGCTCACCCCTCCACTTT	CASSRGGSPLHF
TRBV29-1	TRBJ2-7	-	13	-	TGCAGCGTTGCGTTCGGGGGAGGTTACGAGCAGTACTTC	CSVAFGGGYEQYF
TRBV3-1/TRBV3-2	TRBJ2-1	-	15	TRBD2	TGTGCCAGCAGCTCAAGCGGGGCCGCGTTCAATGAGCAGTTCTTC	CASSSSGAAFNEQFF
TRBV5-1	TRBJ1-1	-	15	-	TGCGCCAGCAGCCAATACAACGCTGGGAGGGCTGAAGCTTTCTTT	CASSQYNAGRAEAFF
TRBV19	TRBJ2-4	-	15	-	TGTGCCAGTAGTCCGGGATCACTAGCCAAAAACATTCAGTACTTC	CASSPGSLAKNIQYF
TRBV2	TRBJ2-2	few	14	TRBD1	TGTGCCAGCGCGAGGGACAGGGGCACCGGGGAGCTGTTTTTT	CASARDRGTGELFF
TRBV15	TRBJ1-1	-	13	-	TGTGCCACCAGCAGAGCCCTCAACACTGAAGCTTTCTTT	CATSRALNTEAFF
TRBV20-1	TRBJ1-5	-	14	-	TGCAGTGCTAGTGTGACTCTCCGCGATCAGCCCCAGCATTTT	CSASVTLRDQPQHF
TRBV19	TRBJ2-1	-	14	TRBD1	TGTGCCAGTAGTGCGGACAGGGTGCGCGATGAGCAGTTCTTC	CASSADRVRDEQFF
TRBV10-3	TRBJ2-1	-	13	TRBD1	TGTGCCACCCATGACAGGGGATACAATGAGCAGTTCTTC	CATHDRGYNEQFF
TRBV27	TRBJ2-7	-	12	-	TGTGCCAGCTCGACCCAGGGGTACGAGCAGTACTTC	CASSTQGYEQYF
TRBV15	TRBJ1-3	few	12	-	TGTGCCACCAGCAGAGGCGAGAACACCATATATTTT	CATSRGENTIYF
TRBV27	TRBJ2-2	-	17	-	TGTGCCAGCAGTTTATCCCCCCCCAAACTAGCTCCCGGGGAGCTGTTTTTT	CASSLSPPKLAPGELFF
TRBV6-5	TRBJ1-2	-	12	TRBD1	TGTGCCAGCAGTCAGGGGGCACGAGGCTACACCTTC	CASSQGARGYTF
TRBV6-1	TRBJ1-2	-	14	TRBD1	TGTGCCAGCAGTTTCGGGACAGGGTACAGTGGCTACACCTTC	CASSFGTGYSGYTF
TRBV29-1	TRBJ1-2	-	13	-	TGCAGCGTTGGAACGACCGGAGGGACGGGCTACACCTTC	CSVGTTGGTGYTF
TRBV11-2	TRBJ2-2	-	15	TRBD2	TGTGCCAGCAGTCGAGGACTAGCGGGGACCGGGGAGCTGTTTTTT	CASSRGLAGTGELFF
TRBV27	TRBJ1-1	-	12	-	TGTGCCAGCAGTCTTGAGGGAACTGAAGCTTTCTTT	CASSLEGTEAFF
TRBV4-1	TRBJ1-5	-	14	-	TGCGCCAGCAGCCAGGCAGGGCGGGAGCAGCCCCAGCATTTT	CASSQAGREQPQHF
TRBV7-8	TRBJ1-4	-	17	TRBD1	TGTGCCAGCAGCTTAGGACAGGGGGCAATAAAGGGGGAAAAACTGTTTTTT	CASSLGQGAIKGEKLFF
TRBV2	TRBJ1-2	once	15	TRBD1	TGTGCCAGCACCGGGACAGGGCCCCGCGTCAATGGCTACACCTTC	CASTGTGPRVNGYTF